This T cell receptor (beta chain) was captured in a study of vaccination effects on CD4 cells after COVID-19. Germline loops: CDR1 SGHTA, CDR2 FQGNSA. Trimming pared 0 bases from V and 8 bases from J, leaving 11 bases between. The CDR3 extends over 14 amino acids. Some clones are missing from TCRdb's copy, which holds only in-frame ones; the method was immunoSEQ multiplex PCR. The sample includes around 65,000 clones, 60% to 75% seen only once; the top ten take roughly 1.2%. Comments on this clone: Antigen: not known.

Antigen-specific CD4+ T cells were expanded (with viral peptide pools) by the ViraFEST assay ahead of sequencing. The authors isolated CD4+ T cells after nine to eleven days of culture. Participants completed two doses of the BNT162b2 or mRNA-1273 vaccine. The V gene is TRBV7-2, the J gene TRBJ1-5, with no clear D. The origin of this receptor is a human donor who received a COVID-19 vaccine. The sequencing used CD4+ T cells from PBMCs cultured with HCoV-229E spike peptides, collected after COVID-19 vaccination. This chain's CDR3 is CASSLASLREPQHF. The CDR3 nucleotides are TGTGCCAGCAGCTTAGCGAGTTTAAGGGAGCCCCAGCATTTT.